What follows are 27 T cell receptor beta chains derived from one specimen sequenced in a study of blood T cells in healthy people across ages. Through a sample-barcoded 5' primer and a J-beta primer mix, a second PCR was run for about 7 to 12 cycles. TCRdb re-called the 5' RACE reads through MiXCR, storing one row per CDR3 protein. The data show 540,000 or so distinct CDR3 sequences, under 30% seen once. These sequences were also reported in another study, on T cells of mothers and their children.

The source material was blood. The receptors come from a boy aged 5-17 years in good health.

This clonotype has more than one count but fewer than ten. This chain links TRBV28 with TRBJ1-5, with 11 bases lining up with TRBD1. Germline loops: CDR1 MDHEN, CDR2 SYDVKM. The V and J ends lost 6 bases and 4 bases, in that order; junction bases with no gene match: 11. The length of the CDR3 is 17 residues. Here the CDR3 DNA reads TGTGCCAGCAGATCCGGACAGGGGGCGTTCGTAAATCAGCCCCAGCATTTT. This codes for CASRSGQGAFVNQPQHF. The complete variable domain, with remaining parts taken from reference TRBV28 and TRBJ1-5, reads DVKVTQSSRYLVKRTGEKVFLECVQDMDHENMFWYRQDPGLGLRLIYFSYDVKMKEKGDIPEGYSVSREKKERFSLILESASTNQTSMYLCASRSGQGAFVNQPQHFGDGTRLSIL.

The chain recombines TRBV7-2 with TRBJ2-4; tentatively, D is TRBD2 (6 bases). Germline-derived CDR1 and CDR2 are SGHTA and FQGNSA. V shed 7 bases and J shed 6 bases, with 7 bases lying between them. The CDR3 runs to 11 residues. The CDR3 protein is CASTGVNIQYF. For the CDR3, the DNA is TGTGCCAGCACGGGGGTAAACATTCAGTACTTC.

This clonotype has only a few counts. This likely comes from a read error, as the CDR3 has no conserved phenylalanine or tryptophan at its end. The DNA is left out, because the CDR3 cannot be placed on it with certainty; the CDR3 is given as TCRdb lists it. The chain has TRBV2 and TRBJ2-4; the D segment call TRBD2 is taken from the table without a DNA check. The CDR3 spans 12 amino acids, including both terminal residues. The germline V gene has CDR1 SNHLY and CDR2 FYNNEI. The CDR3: CASSGVGGDLVV.

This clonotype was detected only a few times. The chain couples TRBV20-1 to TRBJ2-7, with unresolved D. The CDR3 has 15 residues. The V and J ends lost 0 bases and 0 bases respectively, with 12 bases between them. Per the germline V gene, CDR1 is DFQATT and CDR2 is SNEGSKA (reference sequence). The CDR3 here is CSARDRRPSSYEQYF. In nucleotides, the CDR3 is TGCAGTGCTAGAGATCGCAGGCCGAGCTCCTACGAGCAGTACTTC.

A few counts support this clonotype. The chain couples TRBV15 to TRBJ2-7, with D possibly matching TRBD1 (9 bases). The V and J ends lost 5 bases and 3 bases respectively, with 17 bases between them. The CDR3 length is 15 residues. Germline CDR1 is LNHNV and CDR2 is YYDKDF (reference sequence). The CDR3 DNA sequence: TGTGCCACCAGCTCCGGGGGGGACAGGGACTACGAGCAGTACTTC. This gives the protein CATSSGGDRDYEQYF.

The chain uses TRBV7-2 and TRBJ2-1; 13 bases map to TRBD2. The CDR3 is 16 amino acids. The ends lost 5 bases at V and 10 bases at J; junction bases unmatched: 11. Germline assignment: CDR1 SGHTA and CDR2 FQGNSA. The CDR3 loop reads CASSQGLAGAQGEQFF. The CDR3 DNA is TGTGCCAGCAGCCAAGGACTAGCGGGGGCCCAGGGAGAGCAGTTCTTC.

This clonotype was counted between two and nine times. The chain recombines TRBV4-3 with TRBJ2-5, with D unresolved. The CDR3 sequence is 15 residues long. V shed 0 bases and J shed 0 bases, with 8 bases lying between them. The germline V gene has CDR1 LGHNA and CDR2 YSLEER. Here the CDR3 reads CASSQDYGNQETQYF. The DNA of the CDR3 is TGCGCCAGCAGCCAAGATTATGGGAACCAAGAGACCCAGTACTTC.

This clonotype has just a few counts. DNA of the CDR3: TGTGCCAGCAGCTGGGGACTAGCCGCGGAGACCCAGTACTTC. Translation gives CASSWGLAAETQYF. J is TRBJ2-5 and V is TRBV7-9; the match to TRBD2 covers 9 bases. This CDR3 spans 14 amino acids. In germline, CDR1 is SEHNR, CDR2 FQNEAQ (reference sequence). The V segment lost 4 bases and the J segment 5 bases; nucleotides outside the gene matches: 5.

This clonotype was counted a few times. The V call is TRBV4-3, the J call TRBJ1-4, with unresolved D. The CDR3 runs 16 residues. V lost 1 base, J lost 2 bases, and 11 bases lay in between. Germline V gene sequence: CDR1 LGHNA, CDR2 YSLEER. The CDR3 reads CASSQVWGETNEKLFF. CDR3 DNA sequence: TGCGCCAGCAGCCAAGTGTGGGGAGAGACTAATGAAAAACTGTTTTTT.

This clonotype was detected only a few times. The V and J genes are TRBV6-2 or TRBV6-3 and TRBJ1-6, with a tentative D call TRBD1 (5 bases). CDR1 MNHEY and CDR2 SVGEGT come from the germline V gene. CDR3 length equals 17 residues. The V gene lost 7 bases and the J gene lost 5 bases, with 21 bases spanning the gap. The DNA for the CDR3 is TGTGCCAGCATTCTCGGGGGTCTCGCCGGAGATAATTCACCCCTCCACTTT. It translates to CASILGGLAGDNSPLHF.

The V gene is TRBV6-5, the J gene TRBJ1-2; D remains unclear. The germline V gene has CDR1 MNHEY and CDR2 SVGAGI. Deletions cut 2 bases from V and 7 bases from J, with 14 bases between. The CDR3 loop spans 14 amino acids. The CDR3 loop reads CASSYRRTGAGYTF. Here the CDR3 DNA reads TGTGCCAGCAGTTACCGTAGGACGGGCGCTGGCTACACCTTC.

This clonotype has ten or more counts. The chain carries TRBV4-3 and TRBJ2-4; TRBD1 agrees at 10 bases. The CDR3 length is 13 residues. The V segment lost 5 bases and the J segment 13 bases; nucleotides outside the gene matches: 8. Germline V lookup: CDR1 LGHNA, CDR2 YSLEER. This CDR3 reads CASSFRTGGNQYF. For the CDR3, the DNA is TGCGCCAGCAGCTTTAGGACAGGGGGAAACCAGTACTTC.

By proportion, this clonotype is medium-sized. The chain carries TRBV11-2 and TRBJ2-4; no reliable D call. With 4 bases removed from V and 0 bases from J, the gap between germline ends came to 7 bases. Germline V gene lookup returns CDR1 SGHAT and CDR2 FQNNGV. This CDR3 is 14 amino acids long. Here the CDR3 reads CASSSPLAKNIQYF. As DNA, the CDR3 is TGTGCCAGCAGCTCCCCCCTAGCCAAAAACATTCAGTACTTC.

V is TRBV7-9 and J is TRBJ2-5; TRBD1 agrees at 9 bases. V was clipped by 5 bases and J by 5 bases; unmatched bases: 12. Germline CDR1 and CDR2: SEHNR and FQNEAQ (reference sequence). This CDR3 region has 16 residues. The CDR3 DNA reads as TGTGCCAGCAGCACTTTGGACAGGGGTCAAGAGGAGACCCAGTACTTC. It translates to CASSTLDRGQEETQYF.

The CDR3 region has the DNA TGCGCCAGCAGCCAAGATTGTCCAGGCGAGTGCGAGCAGTACTTC. It encodes CASSQDCPGECEQYF. The V and J genes are TRBV4-3 and TRBJ2-5; D unclear. The J call may be faulty, since TRBJ2-7 better matches the DNA end. This CDR3 has 15 residues. The germline gives CDR1 LGHNA, CDR2 YSLEER.

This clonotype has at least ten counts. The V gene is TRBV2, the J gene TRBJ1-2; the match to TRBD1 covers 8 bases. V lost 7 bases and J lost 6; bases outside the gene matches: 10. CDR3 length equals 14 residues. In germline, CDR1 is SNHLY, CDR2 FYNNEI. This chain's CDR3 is CASTHSDRDHGYTF. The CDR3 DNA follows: TGTGCCAGCACCCACTCGGACAGGGATCATGGCTACACCTTC.

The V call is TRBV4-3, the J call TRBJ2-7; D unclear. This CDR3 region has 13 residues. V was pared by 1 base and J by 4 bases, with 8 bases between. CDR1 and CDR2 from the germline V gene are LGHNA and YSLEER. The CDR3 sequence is CASSQGLEYEQYF. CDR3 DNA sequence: TGCGCCAGCAGCCAAGGACTCGAATACGAGCAGTACTTC.

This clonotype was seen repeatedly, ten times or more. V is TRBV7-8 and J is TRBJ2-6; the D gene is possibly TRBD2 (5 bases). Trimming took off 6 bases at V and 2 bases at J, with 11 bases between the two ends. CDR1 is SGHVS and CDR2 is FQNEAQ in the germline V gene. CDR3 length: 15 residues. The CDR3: CASRFRDAGANVLTF. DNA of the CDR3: TGTGCCAGCAGATTCCGGGATGCTGGGGCCAACGTCCTGACTTTC.

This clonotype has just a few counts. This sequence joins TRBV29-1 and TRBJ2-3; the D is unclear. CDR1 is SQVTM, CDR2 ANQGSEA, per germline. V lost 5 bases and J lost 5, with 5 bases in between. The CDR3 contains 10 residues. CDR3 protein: CSVYGDTQYF. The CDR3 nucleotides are TGCAGCGTTTACGGAGATACGCAGTATTTT.

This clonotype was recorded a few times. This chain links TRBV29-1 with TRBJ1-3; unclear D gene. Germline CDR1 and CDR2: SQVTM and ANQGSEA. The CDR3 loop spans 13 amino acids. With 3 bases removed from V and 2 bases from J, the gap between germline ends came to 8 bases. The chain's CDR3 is CSVDGEAGNTIYF. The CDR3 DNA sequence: TGCAGCGTTGATGGGGAAGCTGGAAACACCATATATTTT.

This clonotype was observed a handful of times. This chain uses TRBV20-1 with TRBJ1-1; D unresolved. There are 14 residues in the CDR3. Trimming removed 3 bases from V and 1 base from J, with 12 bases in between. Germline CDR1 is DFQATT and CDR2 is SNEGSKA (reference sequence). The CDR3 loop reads CSARVPRGNTEAFF. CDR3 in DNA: TGCAGTGCTAGGGTTCCACGGGGGAACACTGAAGCTTTCTTT.

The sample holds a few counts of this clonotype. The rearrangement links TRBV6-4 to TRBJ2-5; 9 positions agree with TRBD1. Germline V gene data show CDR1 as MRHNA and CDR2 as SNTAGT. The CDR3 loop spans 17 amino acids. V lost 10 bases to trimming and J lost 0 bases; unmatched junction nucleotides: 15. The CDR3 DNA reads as TGTGCCACCCCGGTCCGGGACAGGGAATGGTACCAAGAGACCCAGTACTTC. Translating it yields CATPVRDREWYQETQYF.

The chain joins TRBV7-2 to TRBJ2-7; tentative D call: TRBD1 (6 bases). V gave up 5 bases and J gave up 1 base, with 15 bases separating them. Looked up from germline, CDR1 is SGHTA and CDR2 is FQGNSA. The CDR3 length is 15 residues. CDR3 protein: CASSPFRGYSYEQYF. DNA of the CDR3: TGTGCCAGCAGCCCCTTCAGGGGATATTCCTACGAGCAGTACTTC.

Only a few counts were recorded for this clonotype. CDR3 nucleotides: TGCGCCAGCACGCCGACCAGGACGTGGGGCTATGGCTACACCTTC. Protein: CASTPTRTWGYGYTF. This sequence joins TRBV4-1 and TRBJ1-2; D is undetermined. This CDR3 is 15 amino acids long. Germline V CDR1 and CDR2: MGHRA, YSYEKL. The germline V and J ends were trimmed by 7 bases and 4 bases, with 19 bases remaining between them.

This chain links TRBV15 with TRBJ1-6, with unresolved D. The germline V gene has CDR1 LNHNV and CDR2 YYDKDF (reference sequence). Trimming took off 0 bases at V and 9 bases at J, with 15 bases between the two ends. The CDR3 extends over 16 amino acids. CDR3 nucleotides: TGTGCCACCAGCAGAGATATAACAGTCCCCGGTTCACCCCTCCACTTT. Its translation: CATSRDITVPGSPLHF.

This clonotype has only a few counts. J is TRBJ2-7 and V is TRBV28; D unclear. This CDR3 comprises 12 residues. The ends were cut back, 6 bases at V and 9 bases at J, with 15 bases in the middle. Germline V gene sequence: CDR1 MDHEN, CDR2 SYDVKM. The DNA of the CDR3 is TGTGCCAGCAGGTCCACTATCCGGCGGCAGTACTTC. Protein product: CASRSTIRRQYF.

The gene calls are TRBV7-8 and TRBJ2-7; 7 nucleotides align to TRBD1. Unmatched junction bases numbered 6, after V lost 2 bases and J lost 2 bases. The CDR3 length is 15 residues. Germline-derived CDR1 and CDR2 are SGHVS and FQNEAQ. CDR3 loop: CASSLRQTGAYEQYF. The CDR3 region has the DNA TGTGCCAGCAGCTTACGGCAAACAGGGGCCTACGAGCAGTACTTC.